This T cell receptor (beta chain) was documented in a study of blood T cell repertoires in COVID-19. V lost 2 bases to trimming and J lost 0 bases, with 16 bases between them. Germline-derived CDR1 and CDR2 are MNHEY and SVGEGT. The CDR3 contains 18 residues. Authors' processing steps: Amplification with reference gene primers provided the estimates of nucleated cell counts. Some clones are missing from TCRdb's copy, which holds only in-frame ones; the method was immunoSEQ multiplex PCR. V and J calls plus clone size are reproduced from that table; the DNA served to infer D and trimming. The sample shows 360,000 or so clones, roughly 91% of them seen only once.

This TCR came from a woman under 40 who had recovered from COVID-19. The sample consisted of PBMCs or T cells enriched from blood (not recorded which). V gene TRBV6-2 or TRBV6-3 combines with J gene TRBJ2-2; D might be TRBD1 (5 bases). This CDR3 reads CASSYPSGWTSNTGELFF. The CDR3 DNA reads as TGTGCCAGCAGTTACCCCTCGGGTTGGACATCGAACACCGGGGAGCTGTTTTTT.